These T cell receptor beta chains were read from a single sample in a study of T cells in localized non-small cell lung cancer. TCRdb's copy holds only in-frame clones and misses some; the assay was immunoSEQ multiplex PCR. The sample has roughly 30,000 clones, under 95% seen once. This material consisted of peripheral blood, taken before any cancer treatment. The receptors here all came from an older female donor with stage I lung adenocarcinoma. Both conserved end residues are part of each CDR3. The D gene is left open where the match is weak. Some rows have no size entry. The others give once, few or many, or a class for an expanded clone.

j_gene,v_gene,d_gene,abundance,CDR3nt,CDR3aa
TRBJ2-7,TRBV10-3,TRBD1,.,TGTGCCATCAGTTCCGGACAGGGCTCCTCCTACGAGCAGTACTTC,CAISSGQGSSYEQYF
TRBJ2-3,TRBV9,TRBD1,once,TGTGCCAGCAGCCCCACAGGGGGAGGAACAGATACGCAGTATTTT,CASSPTGGGTDTQYF
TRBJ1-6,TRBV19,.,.,TGTGCCAGTAGACCAGGAGGGTCTTCACCCCTCCACTTT,CASRPGGSSPLHF
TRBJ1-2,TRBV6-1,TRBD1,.,TGTGCCAGCGAGACCGGGACAGGGTTCGGCTACACCTTC,CASETGTGFGYTF
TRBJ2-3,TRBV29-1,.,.,TGCAGCGCCGGAACTGTAATGTTTGGGAATACGCAGTATTTT,CSAGTVMFGNTQYF
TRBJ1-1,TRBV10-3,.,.,TGTGCCATCAGTGTGGGAAGATTAACTGAAGCTTTCTTT,CAISVGRLTEAFF
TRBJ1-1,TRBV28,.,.,TGTGCCAGCAGCCCACCCACGGGAAGTGGCACTGAAGCTTTCTTT,CASSPPTGSGTEAFF
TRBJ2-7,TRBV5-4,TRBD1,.,TGTGCCAGCAGCTTGGGGCAGGGGGTCGGCGAGCAGTACTTC,CASSLGQGVGEQYF
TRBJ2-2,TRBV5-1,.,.,TGCGCCAGCAGCTTGGGTCGCGACTCGAAGAACACCGGGGAGCTGTTTTTT,CASSLGRDSKNTGELFF
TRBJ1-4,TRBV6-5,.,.,TGTGCCAGCAGTTACGGCTCCCAGGGAGATGAAAAACTGTTTTTT,CASSYGSQGDEKLFF
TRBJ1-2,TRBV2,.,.,TGTGCCAGCAGTGAAGGGGGCTACACCTTC,CASSEGGYTF
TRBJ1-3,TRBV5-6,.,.,TGTGCCAGCAGCCTTACAGGGCTCTCTGGAAACACCATATATTTT,CASSLTGLSGNTIYF
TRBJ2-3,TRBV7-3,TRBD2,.,TGTGCCAGCAGCTCCCTAGCGGGACCCACAGATACGCAGTATTTT,CASSSLAGPTDTQYF
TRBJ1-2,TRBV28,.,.,TGTGCCAGCAGTTGGTCATATGGCTACACCTTC,CASSWSYGYTF
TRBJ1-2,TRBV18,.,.,TGTGCCAGCTCACCAGAGGGCAGGGGCAATGGCTACACCTTC,CASSPEGRGNGYTF
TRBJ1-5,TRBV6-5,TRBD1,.,TGTGCCAGCAGTCCAGACAGGGGCAGCAATCAGCCCCAGCATTTT,CASSPDRGSNQPQHF
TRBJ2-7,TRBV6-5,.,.,TGTGCCAGCACCAACCCGGCGGGCTCCTACGAGCAGTACTTC,CASTNPAGSYEQYF
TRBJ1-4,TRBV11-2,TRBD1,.,TGTGCCAGCAGATGGACAGGGGACTCGCGGATTGAAAAACTGTTTTTT,CASRWTGDSRIEKLFF
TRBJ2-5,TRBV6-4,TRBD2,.,TGTGCCAGCAGTGACCGGGCGGGAGTTTTAGGCGGGACCCAGTACTTC,CASSDRAGVLGGTQYF
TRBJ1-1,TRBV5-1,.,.,TGCGCCAGCAGCTCCCCCCCCGGACTAACCTCTGAAGCTTTCTTT,CASSSPPGLTSEAFF
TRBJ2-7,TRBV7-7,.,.,TGTGCTAGCAGCTTGGATAGGTCGGGCGAGCAGTACTTC,CASSLDRSGEQYF
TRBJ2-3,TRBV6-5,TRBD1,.,TGTGCCAGCAGTAGGGACAGCTTGTTAGATACGCAGTATTTT,CASSRDSLLDTQYF
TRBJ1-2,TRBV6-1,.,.,TGTGCCAGCCACCCCTGGGGCCACTATGGCTACACCTTC,CASHPWGHYGYTF
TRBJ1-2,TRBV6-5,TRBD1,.,TGTGCCAGCAGTTACGAGACAGGGGGATTTAACTATGGCTACACCTTC,CASSYETGGFNYGYTF
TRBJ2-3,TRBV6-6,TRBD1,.,TGTGCCAGCAGTTACCCGGGACAGCTTACGCAGTATTTT,CASSYPGQLTQYF
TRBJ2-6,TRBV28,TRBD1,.,TGTGCCAGCAGTTCTATTGGACAGGGTTACTCTGGGGCCAACGTCCTGACTTTC,CASSSIGQGYSGANVLTF
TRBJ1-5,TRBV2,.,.,TGTGCCAGCAGTGCCTGGGGCAATCAGCCCCAGCATTTT,CASSAWGNQPQHF
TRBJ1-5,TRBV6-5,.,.,TGTGCCAGCAGGCATACCCAGTTGAGCAGACAGCCCCAGCATTTT,CASRHTQLSRQPQHF
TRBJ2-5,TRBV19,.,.,TGTGCCAGTAGGACGGGGAACGGGGAGACCCAGTACTTC,CASRTGNGETQYF
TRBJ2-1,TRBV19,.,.,TGTGCCAGTAGTGATAATTGGGGCGACAATGAGCAGTTCTTC,CASSDNWGDNEQFF
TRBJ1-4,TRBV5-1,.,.,TGCGCCAGCAGCCGTAGGCTAGCACCCGATGAAAAACTGTTTTTT,CASSRRLAPDEKLFF
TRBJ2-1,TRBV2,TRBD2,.,TGTGCCAGCAGATGGGGACTAGCGGGGAACAATGAGCAGTTCTTC,CASRWGLAGNNEQFF
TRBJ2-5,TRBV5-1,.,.,TGCGCCAGCAGCTTGTTTAACCAAGAGACCCAGTACTTC,CASSLFNQETQYF
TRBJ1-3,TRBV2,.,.,TGTGCCAGCAGCCCCAGGGGATCCGGAAACACCATATATTTT,CASSPRGSGNTIYF
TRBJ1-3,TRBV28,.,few,TGTGCCAGCAGTTCGCTCGGACGGGGGCAAACTGGAAACACCATATATTTT,CASSSLGRGQTGNTIYF
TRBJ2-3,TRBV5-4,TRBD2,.,TGTGCCAGCAGCAAACCTAGCGGGGGGGCCGAGGACGCGCAGTATTTT,CASSKPSGGAEDAQYF
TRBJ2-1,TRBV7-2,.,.,TGTGCCAGCAGCTTCCAACCGGGACTGGCCATGGGGGAGCAGTTCTTC,CASSFQPGLAMGEQFF
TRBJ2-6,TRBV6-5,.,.,TGTGCCAGCAGTTATAGCTCTGGGGCCAACGTCCTGACTTTC,CASSYSSGANVLTF
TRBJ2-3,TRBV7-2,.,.,TGTGCCAGCAGCTTTCGTCGGGGGGCAAATACGCAGTATTTT,CASSFRRGANTQYF